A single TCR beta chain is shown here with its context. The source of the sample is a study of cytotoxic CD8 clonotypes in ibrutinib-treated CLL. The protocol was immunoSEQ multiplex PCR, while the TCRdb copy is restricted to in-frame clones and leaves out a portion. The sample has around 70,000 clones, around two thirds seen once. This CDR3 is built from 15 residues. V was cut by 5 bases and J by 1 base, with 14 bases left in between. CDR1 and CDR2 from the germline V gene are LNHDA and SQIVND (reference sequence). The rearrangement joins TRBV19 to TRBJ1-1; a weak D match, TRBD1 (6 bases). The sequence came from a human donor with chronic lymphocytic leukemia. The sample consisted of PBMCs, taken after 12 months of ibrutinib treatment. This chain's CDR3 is CASSWGHLRNTEAFF. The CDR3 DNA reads TGTGCCAGTAGTTGGGGACACTTAAGGAACACTGAAGCTTTCTTT.